The 2 T cell receptor beta chains below were found in one sample sequenced in a study of blood T cell repertoires in COVID-19. TCRdb's table, derived via immunoSEQ multiplex PCR, lists solely in-frame clones and lacks some. The sample consists of around 250,000 clones, about 88% of them appearing once. Source material: PBMCs or T cells enriched from blood (not recorded which). Receptors originate from a woman between 45 and 65 years old who had been exposed to COVID-19.

This clone was picked up a small number of times. The J gene is TRBJ1-2, the V gene TRBV5-6; 9 bases line up with TRBD1. CDR1 is SGHDT, CDR2 YYEEEE, per germline. This CDR3 comprises 15 residues. The J segment lost 2 bases and the V segment lost 4 bases, leaving 6 bases of the junction unmatched. Written as DNA, the CDR3 is TGTGCCAGCAGCGTGGGACAGGGCGCGAACTATGGCTACACCTTC. This translates into CASSVGQGANYGYTF.

Concerning this clone itself: The sample carries other DNA sequences with the same CDR3. The CDR3 protein is CASSLGGEAFF. The CDR3 DNA is TGTGCCAGCAGTTTGGGGGGGGAAGCTTTCTTT. The chain carries TRBV27 and TRBJ1-1; D is perhaps TRBD1 (5 bases). V shed 3 bases and J shed 8 bases, with 7 bases lying between them. Germline CDR1 and CDR2: MNHEY and SMNVEV (reference sequence). CDR3 length: 11 amino acids.